This is a list of T cell receptor beta chains from one sample in a study of identical twins. TCRdb re-analysed the 5' RACE reads in MiXCR, keeping a single row per CDR3 protein. Counted here are around 490,000 distinct CDR3 sequences, 12% to 15% occurring once; the ten biggest clones make up 0.44%. The sample also formed part of further work on yellow fever vaccine responses in identical twins.

The sequenced sample consisted of CD4+ T cells sorted from blood. The source of these receptors is a woman under 30 in good health. Both conserved end residues are part of each CDR3. A D gene is named only where the DNA matches it firmly. Size tells how often a clone was seen (once, few, many) or the class of an expanded clone, and some rows leave it out.

d_gene: TRBD2; v_gene: TRBV6-1; abundance: -; j_gene: TRBJ2-1; CDR3nt: TGTGCCAGCAGTACGACTAGCGGTCTTCACAATGAGCAGTTCTTC; CDR3aa: CASSTTSGLHNEQFF
d_gene: -; v_gene: TRBV5-1; abundance: few; j_gene: TRBJ2-2; CDR3nt: TGCGCCAGCAGCTTTAGACACTCTGGAGGCGGGGAGCTGTTTTTT; CDR3aa: CASSFRHSGGGELFF
d_gene: TRBD2; v_gene: TRBV5-1; abundance: -; j_gene: TRBJ2-3; CDR3nt: TGCGCCAGCAGCTGGGGACTAGTTAGCGATACGCAGTATTTT; CDR3aa: CASSWGLVSDTQYF
d_gene: TRBD2; v_gene: TRBV6-2/TRBV6-3; abundance: -; j_gene: TRBJ2-7; CDR3nt: TGTGCCAGCAGTCAAGACCCGGGACTAGTTAGCGAGCAGTACTTC; CDR3aa: CASSQDPGLVSEQYF
d_gene: TRBD1; v_gene: TRBV10-3; abundance: many; j_gene: TRBJ1-5; CDR3nt: TGTGCCATCAGTGAGTCCGGGACAGGGGTCAATCAGCCCCAGCATTTT; CDR3aa: CAISESGTGVNQPQHF
d_gene: TRBD1; v_gene: TRBV29-1; abundance: few; j_gene: TRBJ1-5; CDR3nt: TGCAGCGTATTGACAGGGGGGAATAATCAGCCCCAGCATTTT; CDR3aa: CSVLTGGNNQPQHF
d_gene: -; v_gene: TRBV7-8; abundance: few; j_gene: TRBJ1-6; CDR3nt: TGTGCCAGCAGGGAGGGGAGTTTCTTTTCACCCCTCCACTTT; CDR3aa: CASREGSFFSPLHF
d_gene: -; v_gene: TRBV20-1; abundance: many; j_gene: TRBJ2-5; CDR3nt: TGCAGTGCTAGGTCTAGCGACCAAGAGACCCAGTACTTC; CDR3aa: CSARSSDQETQYF
d_gene: -; v_gene: TRBV20-1; abundance: few; j_gene: TRBJ2-5; CDR3nt: TGCAGTGCTAGAGGTGCCCGCCAGGGACAAGAGACCCAGTACTTC; CDR3aa: CSARGARQGQETQYF
d_gene: -; v_gene: TRBV7-8; abundance: few; j_gene: TRBJ2-3; CDR3nt: TGTGCCAGCAGCTTAGGAATGGTGGGACACAACACAGATACGCAGTATTTT; CDR3aa: CASSLGMVGHNTDTQYF
d_gene: TRBD2; v_gene: TRBV4-2; abundance: -; j_gene: TRBJ2-1; CDR3nt: TGTGCCAGCAGCCCAAAGACTAGCGGGGGCCCAGCCTACAATGAGCAGTTCTTC; CDR3aa: CASSPKTSGGPAYNEQFF
d_gene: TRBD2; v_gene: TRBV12-3/TRBV12-4; abundance: few; j_gene: TRBJ2-2; CDR3nt: TGTGCCAGCAGACCAAGCGGGAGGGCCGTAACCGGGGAGCTGTTTTTT; CDR3aa: CASRPSGRAVTGELFF
d_gene: -; v_gene: TRBV6-5; abundance: few; j_gene: TRBJ1-2; CDR3nt: TGTGCCAGCAGTTACTCGGGGGGGCTCTATGGCTACACCTTC; CDR3aa: CASSYSGGLYGYTF
d_gene: -; v_gene: TRBV14; abundance: -; j_gene: TRBJ1-2; CDR3nt: TGTGCCAGCAGCCAAGTCTTAGTTCCCTATGGCTACACCTTC; CDR3aa: CASSQVLVPYGYTF
d_gene: TRBD1; v_gene: TRBV27; abundance: -; j_gene: TRBJ2-7; CDR3nt: TGTGCCAGCAGTTCCACGGGACAGCTAAGCTCCTACGAGCAGTACTTC; CDR3aa: CASSSTGQLSSYEQYF
d_gene: -; v_gene: TRBV12-3/TRBV12-4; abundance: -; j_gene: TRBJ2-5; CDR3nt: TGTGCCAGCAGTGCGCAGTATAGAGAGACCCAGTACTTC; CDR3aa: CASSAQYRETQYF
d_gene: TRBD2; v_gene: TRBV5-6; abundance: -; j_gene: TRBJ2-5; CDR3nt: TGTGCCAGCAGCTTTCGGCGCGGGGGGGCCGGGGAGACCCAGTACTTC; CDR3aa: CASSFRRGGAGETQYF
d_gene: TRBD2; v_gene: TRBV5-5; abundance: -; j_gene: TRBJ2-5; CDR3nt: TGTGCCAGCAGCGCGGGTACTAGCGGGGGGCTGGAGACCCAGTACTTC; CDR3aa: CASSAGTSGGLETQYF
d_gene: -; v_gene: TRBV28; abundance: few; j_gene: TRBJ1-6; CDR3nt: TGTGCCAGCAATCGCCAGTCACCCCTCCACTTT; CDR3aa: CASNRQSPLHF
d_gene: -; v_gene: TRBV19; abundance: -; j_gene: TRBJ2-1; CDR3nt: TGTGCCAGTAGACCTAATACAAGGTACAATGAGCAGTTCTTC; CDR3aa: CASRPNTRYNEQFF
d_gene: -; v_gene: TRBV18; abundance: many; j_gene: TRBJ1-5; CDR3nt: TGTGCCAGCTCACCGGAGAGAAATCAGCCCCAGCATTTT; CDR3aa: CASSPERNQPQHF
d_gene: -; v_gene: TRBV5-6; abundance: few; j_gene: TRBJ2-7; CDR3nt: TGTGCCAGCAGCTTGGCCGCTGGGGAGCAGTACTTC; CDR3aa: CASSLAAGEQYF
d_gene: -; v_gene: TRBV5-5; abundance: -; j_gene: TRBJ2-6; CDR3nt: TGTGCCAGCAGTTCGGACCCTGGGGCCAACGTCCTGACTTTC; CDR3aa: CASSSDPGANVLTF
d_gene: -; v_gene: TRBV2; abundance: few; j_gene: TRBJ2-3; CDR3nt: TGTGCCAGCAGGACGACCCGGTCAGATACGCAGTATTTT; CDR3aa: CASRTTRSDTQYF
d_gene: TRBD1; v_gene: TRBV28; abundance: -; j_gene: TRBJ1-3; CDR3nt: TGTGCCAGCAGGGTGGACAGGGGGAGCTCTGGAAACACCATATATTTT; CDR3aa: CASRVDRGSSGNTIYF
d_gene: TRBD1; v_gene: TRBV28; abundance: -; j_gene: TRBJ2-5; CDR3nt: TGTGCCAGCCGGACCGGACAGGGGCTGGGTGAGACCCAGTACTTC; CDR3aa: CASRTGQGLGETQYF
d_gene: TRBD2; v_gene: TRBV9; abundance: -; j_gene: TRBJ2-1; CDR3nt: TGTGCCAGCAGCCCCCATAGTGTGTCTAGCGGGAGCTACAATGAGCAGTTCTTC; CDR3aa: CASSPHSVSSGSYNEQFF
d_gene: -; v_gene: TRBV3-1; abundance: few; j_gene: TRBJ2-5; CDR3nt: TGTGCCAGCAGCCAAGCGGGAGGCGCCCCGAAGACAGGGACCCAGTACTTC; CDR3aa: CASSQAGGAPKTGTQYF
d_gene: -; v_gene: TRBV29-1; abundance: many; j_gene: TRBJ2-1; CDR3nt: TGCAGCGTTGTAGAGCCATGGGACAATGAGCAGTTCTTC; CDR3aa: CSVVEPWDNEQFF
d_gene: TRBD2; v_gene: TRBV15; abundance: few; j_gene: TRBJ2-7; CDR3nt: TGTGCCACCTCCCCGGTAGCGGGAGGTGGCGAGCAGTACTTC; CDR3aa: CATSPVAGGGEQYF
d_gene: -; v_gene: TRBV5-1; abundance: -; j_gene: TRBJ1-5; CDR3nt: TGCGCCAGCAGCTTGACACGACTATCGAATCAGCCCCAGCATTTT; CDR3aa: CASSLTRLSNQPQHF
d_gene: -; v_gene: TRBV28; abundance: -; j_gene: TRBJ2-4; CDR3nt: TGTGCCAGCAGTTCCCGTGGCGGGCGGCAGAACATTCAGTACTTC; CDR3aa: CASSSRGGRQNIQYF
d_gene: -; v_gene: TRBV15; abundance: few; j_gene: TRBJ2-7; CDR3nt: TGTGCCACCAGCAGAGATAGGTACGAGCAGTACTTC; CDR3aa: CATSRDRYEQYF
d_gene: TRBD1; v_gene: TRBV12-3/TRBV12-4; abundance: few; j_gene: TRBJ1-1; CDR3nt: TGTGCCAGCAGTTGGACAGGGGGAAACACTGAAGCTTTCTTT; CDR3aa: CASSWTGGNTEAFF
d_gene: -; v_gene: TRBV24-1; abundance: -; j_gene: TRBJ2-3; CDR3nt: TGTGCCGCCGGGGAAGGCCGGGTAGATACGCAGTATTTT; CDR3aa: CAAGEGRVDTQYF
d_gene: -; v_gene: TRBV27; abundance: -; j_gene: TRBJ2-2; CDR3nt: TGTGCCAGCAGTCATCGCACGAGGGCCGGGGAGCTGTTTTTT; CDR3aa: CASSHRTRAGELFF
d_gene: TRBD2; v_gene: TRBV12-3/TRBV12-4; abundance: -; j_gene: TRBJ2-3; CDR3nt: TGTGCCAGCAGTTACTTAGCGGGTAGAAGCACAGATACGCAGTATTTT; CDR3aa: CASSYLAGRSTDTQYF
d_gene: -; v_gene: TRBV15; abundance: few; j_gene: TRBJ1-1; CDR3nt: TGTGCCACCAGCAGAGTTGATCGATCTGGCACTGAAGCTTTCTTT; CDR3aa: CATSRVDRSGTEAFF
d_gene: TRBD1; v_gene: TRBV15; abundance: -; j_gene: TRBJ2-7; CDR3nt: TGTGCCACCAGCCCTCGGGACAGAGGAGTCGAGCAGTACTTC; CDR3aa: CATSPRDRGVEQYF
d_gene: -; v_gene: TRBV12-3/TRBV12-4; abundance: few; j_gene: TRBJ1-1; CDR3nt: TGTGCCAGCAGTTTAGCGCTCAGGGTGAACACTGAAGCTTTCTTT; CDR3aa: CASSLALRVNTEAFF
d_gene: -; v_gene: TRBV20-1; abundance: -; j_gene: TRBJ2-2; CDR3nt: TGCAGTGCTAGAGGGCCGGGCCAGGGGGGCACCGGGGAGCTGTTTTTT; CDR3aa: CSARGPGQGGTGELFF